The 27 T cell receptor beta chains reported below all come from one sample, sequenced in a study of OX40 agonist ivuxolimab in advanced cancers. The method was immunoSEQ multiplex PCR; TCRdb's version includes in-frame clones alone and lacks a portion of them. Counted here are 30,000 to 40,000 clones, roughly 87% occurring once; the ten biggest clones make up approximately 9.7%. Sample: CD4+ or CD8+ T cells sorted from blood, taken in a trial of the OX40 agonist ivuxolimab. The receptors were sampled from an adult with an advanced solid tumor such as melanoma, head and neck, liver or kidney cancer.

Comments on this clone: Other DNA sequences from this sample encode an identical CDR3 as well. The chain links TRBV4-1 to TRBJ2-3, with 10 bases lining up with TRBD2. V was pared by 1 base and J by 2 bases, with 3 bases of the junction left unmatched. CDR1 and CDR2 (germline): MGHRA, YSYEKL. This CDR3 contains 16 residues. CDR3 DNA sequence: TGCGCCAGCAGCCAAGGGCTAGCGGGGGCCACAGATACGCAGTATTTT. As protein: CASSQGLAGATDTQYF.

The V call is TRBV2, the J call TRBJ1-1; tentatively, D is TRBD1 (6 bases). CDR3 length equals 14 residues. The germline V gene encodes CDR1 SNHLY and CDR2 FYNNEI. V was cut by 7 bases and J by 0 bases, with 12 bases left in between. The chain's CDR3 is CASNRGTLNTEAFF. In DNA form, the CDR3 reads TGTGCCAGCAATAGAGGGACACTGAACACTGAAGCTTTCTTT.

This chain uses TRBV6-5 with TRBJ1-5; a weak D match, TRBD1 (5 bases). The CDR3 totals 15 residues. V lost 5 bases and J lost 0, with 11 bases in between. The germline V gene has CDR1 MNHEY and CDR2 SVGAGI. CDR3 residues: CASSPRQSSNQPQHF. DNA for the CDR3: TGTGCCAGCAGTCCTCGACAGTCTAGCAATCAGCCCCAGCATTTT.

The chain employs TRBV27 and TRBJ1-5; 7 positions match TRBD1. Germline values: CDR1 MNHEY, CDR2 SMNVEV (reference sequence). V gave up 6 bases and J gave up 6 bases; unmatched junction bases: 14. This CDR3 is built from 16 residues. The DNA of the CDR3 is TGTGCCAGCAGGCCCTACAGGGGACGCTTAAGTCAGCCCCAGCATTTT. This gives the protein CASRPYRGRLSQPQHF.

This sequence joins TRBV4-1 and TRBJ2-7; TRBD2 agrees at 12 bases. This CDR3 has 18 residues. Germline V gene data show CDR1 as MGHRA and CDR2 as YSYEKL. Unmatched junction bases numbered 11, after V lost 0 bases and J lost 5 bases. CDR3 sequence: CASSQDGLGLAGWDEQYF. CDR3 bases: TGCGCCAGCAGCCAAGATGGTTTAGGACTAGCGGGATGGGACGAGCAGTACTTC.

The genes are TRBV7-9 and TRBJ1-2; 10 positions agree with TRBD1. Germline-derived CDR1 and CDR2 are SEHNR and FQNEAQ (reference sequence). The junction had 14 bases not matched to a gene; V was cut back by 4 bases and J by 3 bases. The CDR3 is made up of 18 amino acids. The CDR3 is CASSSLKGRGQGYYGYTF. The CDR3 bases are TGTGCCAGCAGCTCGCTTAAGGGCCGGGGACAGGGGTACTATGGCTACACCTTC. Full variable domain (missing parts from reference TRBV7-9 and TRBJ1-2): DTGVSQNPRHKITKRGQNVTFRCDPISEHNRLYWYRQTLGQGPEFLTYFQNEAQLEKSRLLSDRFSAERPKGSFSTLEIQRTEQGDSAMYLCASSSLKGRGQGYYGYTFGSGTRLTVV.

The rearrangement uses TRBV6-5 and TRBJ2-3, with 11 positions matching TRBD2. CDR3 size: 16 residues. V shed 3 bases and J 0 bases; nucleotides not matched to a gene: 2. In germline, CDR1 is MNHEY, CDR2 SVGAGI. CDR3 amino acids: CASSYIAGGSTDTQYF. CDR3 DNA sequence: TGTGCCAGCAGTTATATAGCGGGAGGGAGCACAGATACGCAGTATTTT.

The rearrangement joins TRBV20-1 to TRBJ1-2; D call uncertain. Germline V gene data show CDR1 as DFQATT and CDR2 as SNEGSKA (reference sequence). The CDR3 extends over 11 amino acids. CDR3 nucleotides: TGCACCCTCCCGTCAACGGATGGCTACACCTTC. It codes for CTLPSTDGYTF.

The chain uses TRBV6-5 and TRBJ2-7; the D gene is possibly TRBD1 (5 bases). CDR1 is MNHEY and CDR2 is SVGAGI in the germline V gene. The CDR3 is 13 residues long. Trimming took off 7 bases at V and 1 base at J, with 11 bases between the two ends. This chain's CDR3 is CASTPGQSYEQYF. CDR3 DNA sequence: TGTGCCAGCACTCCTGGACAATCCTACGAGCAGTACTTC.

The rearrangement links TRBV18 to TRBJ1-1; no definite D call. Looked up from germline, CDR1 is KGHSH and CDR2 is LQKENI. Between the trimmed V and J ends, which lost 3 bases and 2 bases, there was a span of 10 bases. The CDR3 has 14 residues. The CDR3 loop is CASSPAGGNTEAFF. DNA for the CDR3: TGTGCCAGCTCACCGGCCGGTGGCAACACTGAAGCTTTCTTT. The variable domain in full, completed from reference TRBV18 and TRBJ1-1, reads NAGVMQNPRHLVRRRGQEARLRCSPMKGHSHVYWYRQLPEEGLKFMVYLQKENIIDESGMPKERFSAEFPKEGPSILRIQQVVRGDSAAYFCASSPAGGNTEAFFGQGTRLTVV.

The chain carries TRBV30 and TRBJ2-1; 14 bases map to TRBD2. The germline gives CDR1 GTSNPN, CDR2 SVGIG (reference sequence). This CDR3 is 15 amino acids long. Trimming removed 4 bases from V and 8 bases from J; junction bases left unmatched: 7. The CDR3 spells CAWTKGLAGVHEQFF. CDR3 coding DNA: TGTGCCTGGACCAAGGGACTAGCGGGAGTCCATGAGCAGTTCTTC.

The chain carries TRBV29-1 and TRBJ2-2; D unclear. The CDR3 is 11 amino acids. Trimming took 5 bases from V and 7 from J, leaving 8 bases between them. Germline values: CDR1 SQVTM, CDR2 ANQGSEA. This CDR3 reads CSVSHGGELFF. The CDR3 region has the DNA TGCAGCGTTTCCCATGGCGGGGAGCTGTTTTTT.

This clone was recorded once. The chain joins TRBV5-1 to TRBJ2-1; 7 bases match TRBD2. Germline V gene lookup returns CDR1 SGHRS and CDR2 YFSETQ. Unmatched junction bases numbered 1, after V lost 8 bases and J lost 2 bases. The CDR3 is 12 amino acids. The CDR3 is CASGTTYNEQFF. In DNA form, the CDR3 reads TGCGCCAGTGGGACTACCTACAATGAGCAGTTCTTC.

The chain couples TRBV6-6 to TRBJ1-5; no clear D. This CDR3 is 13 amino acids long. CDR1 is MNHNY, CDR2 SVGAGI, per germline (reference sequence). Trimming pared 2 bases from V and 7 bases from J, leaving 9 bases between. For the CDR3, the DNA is TGTGCCAGCAGTTACGGGGAATGGCAGCCCCAGCATTTT. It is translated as CASSYGEWQPQHF.

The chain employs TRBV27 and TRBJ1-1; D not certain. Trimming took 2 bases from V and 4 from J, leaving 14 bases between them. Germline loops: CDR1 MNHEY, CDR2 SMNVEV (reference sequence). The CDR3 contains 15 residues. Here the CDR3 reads CASSLDPLGFTEAFF. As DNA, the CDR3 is TGTGCCAGCAGTTTAGACCCCTTAGGGTTCACTGAAGCTTTCTTT.

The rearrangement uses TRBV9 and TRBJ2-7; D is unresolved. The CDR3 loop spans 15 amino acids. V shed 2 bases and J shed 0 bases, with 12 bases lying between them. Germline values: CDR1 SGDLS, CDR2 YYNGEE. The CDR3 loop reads CASSVHPESSYEQYF. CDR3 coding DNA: TGTGCCAGCAGCGTCCATCCCGAGTCCTCCTACGAGCAGTACTTC.

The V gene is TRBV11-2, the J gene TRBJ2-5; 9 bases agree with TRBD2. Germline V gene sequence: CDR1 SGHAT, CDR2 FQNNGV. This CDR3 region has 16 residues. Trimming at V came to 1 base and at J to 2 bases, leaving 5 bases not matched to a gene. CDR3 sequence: CASSLGASGEQETQYF. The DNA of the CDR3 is TGTGCCAGCAGCTTAGGGGCTAGCGGGGAACAAGAGACCCAGTACTTC.

CDR3 sequence (DNA): TGTGCCAGCAGTGATTCAAATGAGCAGTTCTTC. Amino acid sequence: CASSDSNEQFF. The chain couples TRBV2 to TRBJ2-1; D gene unclear. V lost 3 bases and J lost 7, with 4 bases in between. The CDR3 sequence is 11 residues long. Germline V gene lookup returns CDR1 SNHLY and CDR2 FYNNEI. The variable domain in full, completed from reference TRBV2 and TRBJ2-1, reads EPEVTQTPSHQVTQMGQEVILRCVPISNHLYFYWYRQILGQKVEFLVSFYNNEISEKSEIFDDQFSVERPDGSNFTLKIRSTKLEDSAMYFCASSDSNEQFFGPGTRLTVL.

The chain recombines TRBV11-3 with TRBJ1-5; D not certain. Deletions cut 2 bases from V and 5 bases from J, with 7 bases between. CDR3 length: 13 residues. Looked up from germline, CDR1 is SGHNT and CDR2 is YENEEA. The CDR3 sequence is CASSLTDHQPQHF. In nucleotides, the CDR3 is TGTGCCAGCAGCTTAACCGACCATCAGCCCCAGCATTTT.

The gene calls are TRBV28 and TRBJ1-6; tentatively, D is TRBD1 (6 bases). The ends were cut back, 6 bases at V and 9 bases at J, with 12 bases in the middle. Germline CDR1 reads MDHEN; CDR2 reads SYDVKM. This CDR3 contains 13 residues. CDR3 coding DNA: TGTGCCAGCAGGGGGAGGGGGGGTTCACCCCTCCACTTT. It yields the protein CASRGRGGSPLHF.

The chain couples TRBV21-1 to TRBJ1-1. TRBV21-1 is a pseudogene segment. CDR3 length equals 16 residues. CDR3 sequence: CASSGGYRAVCAEAFF. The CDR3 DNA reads TGTGCCAGCAGCGGAGGGTACAGGGCTGTCTGTGCTGAAGCTTTCTTT.

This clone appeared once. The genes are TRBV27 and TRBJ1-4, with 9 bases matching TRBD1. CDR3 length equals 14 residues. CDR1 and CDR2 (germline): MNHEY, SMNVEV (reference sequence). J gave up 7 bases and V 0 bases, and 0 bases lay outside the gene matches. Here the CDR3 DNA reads TGTGCCAGCAGTTTATCGACAGGGGGTGAAAAACTGTTTTTT. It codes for CASSLSTGGEKLFF.

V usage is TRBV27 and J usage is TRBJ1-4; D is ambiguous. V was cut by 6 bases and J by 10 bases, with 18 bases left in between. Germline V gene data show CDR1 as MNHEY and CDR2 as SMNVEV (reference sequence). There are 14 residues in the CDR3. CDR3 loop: CASSPARTYGKLFF. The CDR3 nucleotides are TGTGCCAGCAGCCCGGCCAGAACGTACGGAAAACTGTTTTTT.

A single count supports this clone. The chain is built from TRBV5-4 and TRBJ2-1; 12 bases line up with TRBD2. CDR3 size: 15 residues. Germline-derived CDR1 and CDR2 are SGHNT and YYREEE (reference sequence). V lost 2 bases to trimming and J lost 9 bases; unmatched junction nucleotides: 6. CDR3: CASSFELAGGSEQFF. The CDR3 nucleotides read TGTGCCAGCAGCTTCGAACTAGCGGGAGGAAGTGAGCAGTTCTTC.

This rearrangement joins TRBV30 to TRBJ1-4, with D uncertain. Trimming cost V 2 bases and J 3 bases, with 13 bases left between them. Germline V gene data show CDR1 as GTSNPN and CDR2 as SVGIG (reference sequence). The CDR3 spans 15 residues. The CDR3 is CAWSPLGQANEKLFF. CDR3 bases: TGTGCCTGGAGTCCGCTTGGCCAGGCTAATGAAAAACTGTTTTTT.

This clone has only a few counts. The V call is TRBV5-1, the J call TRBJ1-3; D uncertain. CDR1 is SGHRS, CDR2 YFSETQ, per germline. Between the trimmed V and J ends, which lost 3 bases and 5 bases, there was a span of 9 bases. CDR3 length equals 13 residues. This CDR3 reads CASSSNTRNTIYF. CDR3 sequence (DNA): TGCGCCAGCAGCTCAAACACCCGAAACACCATATATTTT.

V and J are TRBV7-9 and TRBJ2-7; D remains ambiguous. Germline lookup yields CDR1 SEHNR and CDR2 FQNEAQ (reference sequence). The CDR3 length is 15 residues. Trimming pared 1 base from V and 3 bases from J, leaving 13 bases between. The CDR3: CASSLEEYRGYEQYF. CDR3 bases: TGTGCCAGCAGCTTAGAAGAGTACAGAGGCTACGAGCAGTACTTC.